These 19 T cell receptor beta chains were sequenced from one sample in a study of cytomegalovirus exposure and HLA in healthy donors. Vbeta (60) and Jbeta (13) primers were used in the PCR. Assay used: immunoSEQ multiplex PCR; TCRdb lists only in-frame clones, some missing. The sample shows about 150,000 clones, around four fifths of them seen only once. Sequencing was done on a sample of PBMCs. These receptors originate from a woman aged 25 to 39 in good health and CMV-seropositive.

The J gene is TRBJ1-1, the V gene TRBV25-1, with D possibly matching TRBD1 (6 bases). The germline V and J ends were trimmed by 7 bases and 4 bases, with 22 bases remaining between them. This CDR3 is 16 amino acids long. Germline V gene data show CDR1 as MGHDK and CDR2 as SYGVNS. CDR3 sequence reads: CASKKRGGRGGTEAFF. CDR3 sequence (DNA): TGTGCCAGCAAAAAAAGAGGGGGGAGGGGAGGCACTGAAGCTTTCTTT.

The CDR3 protein is CASSLYVLAGGDTQYF. In DNA form, the CDR3 reads TGTGCCAGCAGCTTGTATGTTCTTGCTGGCGGAGATACGCAGTATTTT. The V and J genes are TRBV5-4 and TRBJ2-3, with D unresolved. This CDR3 is 16 amino acids long. V shed 1 base and J shed 5 bases, with 17 bases lying between them. Germline V CDR1 and CDR2: SGHNT, YYREEE (reference sequence).

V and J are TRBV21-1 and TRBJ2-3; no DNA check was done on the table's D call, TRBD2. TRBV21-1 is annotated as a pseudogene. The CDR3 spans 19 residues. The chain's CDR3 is CASSKAKIEAGGSTDTQYF. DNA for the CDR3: TGTGCCAGCAGCAAAGCAAAAATCGAAGCGGGAGGGAGCACAGATACGCAGTATTTT.

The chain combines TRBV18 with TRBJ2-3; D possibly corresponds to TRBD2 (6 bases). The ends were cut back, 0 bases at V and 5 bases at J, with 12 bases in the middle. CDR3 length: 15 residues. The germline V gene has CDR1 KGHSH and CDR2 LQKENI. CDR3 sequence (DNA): TGTGCCAGCTCACCACCTTCTAGCGTCAGAGATACGCAGTATTTT. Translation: CASSPPSSVRDTQYF. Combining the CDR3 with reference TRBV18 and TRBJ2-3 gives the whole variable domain NAGVMQNPRHLVRRRGQEARLRCSPMKGHSHVYWYRQLPEEGLKFMVYLQKENIIDESGMPKERFSAEFPKEGPSILRIQQVVRGDSAAYFCASSPPSSVRDTQYFGPGTRLTVL.

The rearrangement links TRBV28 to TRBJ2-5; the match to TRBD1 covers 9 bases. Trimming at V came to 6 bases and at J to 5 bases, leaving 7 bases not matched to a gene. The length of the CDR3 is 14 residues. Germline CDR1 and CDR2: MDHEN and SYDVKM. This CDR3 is CASRTGGYGETQYF. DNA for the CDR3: TGTGCCAGCAGAACAGGGGGCTATGGGGAGACCCAGTACTTC.

The CDR3, as DNA: TGTGCCAGCAGCGGACGGACTAGCGACTCCTACGAGCAGTACTTC. This gives the protein CASSGRTSDSYEQYF. V is TRBV7-2 and J is TRBJ2-7; 9 bases map to TRBD2. CDR1 is SGHTA, CDR2 FQGNSA, per germline. CDR3 length: 15 amino acids. With V trimmed by 5 bases and J by 0 bases, 5 bases remained unmatched.

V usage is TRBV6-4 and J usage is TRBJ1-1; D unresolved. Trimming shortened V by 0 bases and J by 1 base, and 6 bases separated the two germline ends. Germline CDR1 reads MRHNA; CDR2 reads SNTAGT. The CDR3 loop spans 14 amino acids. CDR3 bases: TGTGCCAGCAGTGACTCGAGTTCGAACACTGAAGCTTTCTTT. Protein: CASSDSSSNTEAFF.

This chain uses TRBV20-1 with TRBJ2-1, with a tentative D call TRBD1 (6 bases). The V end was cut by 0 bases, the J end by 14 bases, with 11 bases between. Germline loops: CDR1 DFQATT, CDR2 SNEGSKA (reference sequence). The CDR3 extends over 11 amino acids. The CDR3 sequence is CSARDRGREFF. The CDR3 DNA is TGCAGTGCTAGAGACAGGGGTAGGGAGTTCTTC.

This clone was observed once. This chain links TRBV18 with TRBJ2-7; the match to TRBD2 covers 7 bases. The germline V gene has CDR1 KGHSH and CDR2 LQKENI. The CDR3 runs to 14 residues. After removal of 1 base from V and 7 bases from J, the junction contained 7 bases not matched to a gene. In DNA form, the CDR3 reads TGTGCCAGCTCACCACGAGGCGGGGAGGGGGAGCAGTACTTC. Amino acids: CASSPRGGEGEQYF.

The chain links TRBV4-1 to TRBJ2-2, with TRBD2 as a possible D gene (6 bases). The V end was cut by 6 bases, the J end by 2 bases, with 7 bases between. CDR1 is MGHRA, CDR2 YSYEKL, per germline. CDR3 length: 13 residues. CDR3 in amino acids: CASRRGNTGELFF. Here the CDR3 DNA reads TGCGCCAGCAGGCGGGGAAACACCGGGGAGCTGTTTTTT.

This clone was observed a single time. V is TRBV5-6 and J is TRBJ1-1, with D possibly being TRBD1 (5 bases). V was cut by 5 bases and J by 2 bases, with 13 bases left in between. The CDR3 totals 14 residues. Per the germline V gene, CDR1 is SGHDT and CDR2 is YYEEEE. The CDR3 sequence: CASRWGGFNTEAFF. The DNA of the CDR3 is TGTGCCAGCAGATGGGGGGGTTTTAACACTGAAGCTTTCTTT. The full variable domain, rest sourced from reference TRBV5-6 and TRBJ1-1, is DAGVTQSPTHLIKTRGQQVTLRCSPKSGHDTVSWYQQALGQGPQFIFQYYEEEERQRGNFPDRFSGHQFPNYSSELNVNALLLGDSALYLCASRWGGFNTEAFFGQGTRLTVV.

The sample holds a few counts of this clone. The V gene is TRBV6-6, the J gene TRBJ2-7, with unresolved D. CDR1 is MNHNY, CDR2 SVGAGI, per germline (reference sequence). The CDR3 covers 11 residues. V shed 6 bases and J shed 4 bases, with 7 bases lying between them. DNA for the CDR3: TGTGCCAGCAGCCCCAAATACGAGCAGTACTTC. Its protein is CASSPKYEQYF.

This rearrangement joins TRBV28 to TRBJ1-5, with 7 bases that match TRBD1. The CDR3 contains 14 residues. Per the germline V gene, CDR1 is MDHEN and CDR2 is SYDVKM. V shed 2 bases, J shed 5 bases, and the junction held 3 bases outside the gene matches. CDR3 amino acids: CASSLTGDYQPQHF. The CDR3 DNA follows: TGTGCCAGCAGTTTAACAGGGGATTATCAGCCCCAGCATTTT.

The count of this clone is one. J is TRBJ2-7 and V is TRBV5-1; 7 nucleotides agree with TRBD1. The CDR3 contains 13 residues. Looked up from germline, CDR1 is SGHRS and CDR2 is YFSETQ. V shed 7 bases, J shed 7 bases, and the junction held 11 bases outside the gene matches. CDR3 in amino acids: CASAPDRAWEQYF. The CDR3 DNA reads TGCGCCAGCGCCCCAGACAGGGCATGGGAGCAGTACTTC. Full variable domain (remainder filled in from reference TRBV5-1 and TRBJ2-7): KAGVTQTPRYLIKTRGQQVTLSCSPISGHRSVSWYQQTPGQGLQFLFEYFSETQRNKGNFPGRFSGRQFSNSRSEMNVSTLELGDSALYLCASAPDRAWEQYFGPGTRLTVT.

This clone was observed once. CDR3 nucleotides: TGTGCCAGCACCGCAGGCTATGGCTACACCTTC. Its translation is CASTAGYGYTF. V is TRBV28 and J is TRBJ1-2; no reliable D call. V was pared by 7 bases and J by 4 bases, with 7 bases between. Per the germline V gene, CDR1 is MDHEN and CDR2 is SYDVKM. This CDR3 is built from 11 residues.

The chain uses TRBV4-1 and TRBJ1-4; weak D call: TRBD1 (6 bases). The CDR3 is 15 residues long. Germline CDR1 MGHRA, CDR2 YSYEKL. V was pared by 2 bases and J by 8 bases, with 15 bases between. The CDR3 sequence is CASSQIQGVEEKLFF. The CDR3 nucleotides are TGCGCCAGCAGCCAAATACAGGGAGTCGAGGAAAAACTGTTTTTT.

The CDR3 coding sequence is TGCGCCAGCAGCCCAGCCGGGACTAGCGTTTACAATGAGCAGTTCTTC. Amino acids: CASSPAGTSVYNEQFF. This sequence joins TRBV5-1 and TRBJ2-1; 10 bases line up with TRBD2. The germline V gene encodes CDR1 SGHRS and CDR2 YFSETQ. CDR3 length: 16 residues. The V segment lost 4 bases and the J segment 4 bases; nucleotides outside the gene matches: 8.

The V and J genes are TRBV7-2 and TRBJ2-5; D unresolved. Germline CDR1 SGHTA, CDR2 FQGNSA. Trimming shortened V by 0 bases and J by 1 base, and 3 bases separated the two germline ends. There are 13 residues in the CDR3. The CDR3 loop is CASSLARQETQYF. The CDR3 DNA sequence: TGTGCCAGCAGCTTAGCTCGCCAAGAGACCCAGTACTTC.

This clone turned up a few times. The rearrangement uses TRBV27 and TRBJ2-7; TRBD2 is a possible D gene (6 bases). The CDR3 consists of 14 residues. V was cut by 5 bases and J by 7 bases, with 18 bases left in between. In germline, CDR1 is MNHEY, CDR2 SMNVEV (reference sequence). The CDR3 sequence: CASSAATGAGEQYF. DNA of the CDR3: TGTGCCAGCAGTGCGGCGACTGGGGCGGGAGAGCAGTACTTC.